The clone carrying this T cell receptor (beta chain) was detected many times. The antigen remains undetermined. All of the donors were Caucasians in good health. The sample is drawn from a study of identical twins. TCRdb passed the 5' RACE reads through MiXCR, listing each CDR3 protein once. Among 500,000 to 700,000 distinct CDR3 sequences, roughly 7.2% were seen once, and the ten largest hold 1.6%. The study, taken as a whole, reports: Cord blood beta clonotypes that were abundant carried fewer insertions, and memory repertoires showed no such trend. Twins' surplus sharing was weaker for beta out-of-frame sequences.

The data were also submitted as part of a second study, on yellow fever vaccine responses in identical twins.

This clonotype was obtained from a young woman in good health. Sequencing input: PBMCs.

CDR3 sequence reads: CASSLRLFPNTEAFF. CDR3 coding DNA: TGTGCCAGCAGCTTACGTCTTTTCCCGAACACTGAAGCTTTCTTT. The V call is TRBV7-9, the J call TRBJ1-1, with D hard to call. Trimming pared 2 bases from V and 1 base from J, leaving 11 bases between. The CDR3 is 15 amino acids. The germline gives CDR1 SEHNR, CDR2 FQNEAQ (reference sequence).